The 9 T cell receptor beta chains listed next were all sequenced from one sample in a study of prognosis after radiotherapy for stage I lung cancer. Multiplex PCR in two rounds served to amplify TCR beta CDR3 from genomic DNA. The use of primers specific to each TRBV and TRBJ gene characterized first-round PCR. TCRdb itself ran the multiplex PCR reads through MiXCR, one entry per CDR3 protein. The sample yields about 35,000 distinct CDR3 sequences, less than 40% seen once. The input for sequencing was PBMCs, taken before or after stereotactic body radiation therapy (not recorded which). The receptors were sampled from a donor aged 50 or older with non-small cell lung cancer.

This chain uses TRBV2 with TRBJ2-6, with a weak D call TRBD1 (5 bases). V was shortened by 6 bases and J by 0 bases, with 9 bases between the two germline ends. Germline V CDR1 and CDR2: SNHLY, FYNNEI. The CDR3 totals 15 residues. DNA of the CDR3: TGTGCCAGCAGACTGACAGTCTCTGGGGCCAACGTCCTGACTTTC. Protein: CASRLTVSGANVLTF. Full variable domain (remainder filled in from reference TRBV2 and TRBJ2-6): EPEVTQTPSHQVTQMGQEVILRCVPISNHLYFYWYRQILGQKVEFLVSFYNNEISEKSEIFDDQFSVERPDGSNFTLKIRSTKLEDSAMYFCASRLTVSGANVLTFGAGSRLTVL.

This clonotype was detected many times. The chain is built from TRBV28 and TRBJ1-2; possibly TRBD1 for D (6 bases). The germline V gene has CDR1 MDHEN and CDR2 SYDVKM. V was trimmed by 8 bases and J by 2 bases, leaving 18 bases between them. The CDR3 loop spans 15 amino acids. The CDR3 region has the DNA TGTGCCAGCTTATACGACAGGAATGGCAACTATGGCTACACCTTC. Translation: CASLYDRNGNYGYTF.

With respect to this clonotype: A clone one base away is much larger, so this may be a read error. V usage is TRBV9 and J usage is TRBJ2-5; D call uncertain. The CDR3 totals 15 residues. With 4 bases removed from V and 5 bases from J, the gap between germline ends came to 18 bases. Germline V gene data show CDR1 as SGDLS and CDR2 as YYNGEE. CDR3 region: CASSQSGLGWETQYF. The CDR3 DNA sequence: TGTGCCAGCAGCCAAAGTGGGTTAGGGTGGGAGACCCAGTACTTC.

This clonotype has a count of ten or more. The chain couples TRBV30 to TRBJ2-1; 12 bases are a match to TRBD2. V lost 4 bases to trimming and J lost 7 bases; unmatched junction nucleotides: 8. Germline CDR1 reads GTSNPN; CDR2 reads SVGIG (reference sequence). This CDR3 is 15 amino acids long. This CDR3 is CAWTPLAGGLNEQFF. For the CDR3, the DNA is TGTGCCTGGACCCCACTAGCGGGGGGCCTGAATGAGCAGTTCTTC.

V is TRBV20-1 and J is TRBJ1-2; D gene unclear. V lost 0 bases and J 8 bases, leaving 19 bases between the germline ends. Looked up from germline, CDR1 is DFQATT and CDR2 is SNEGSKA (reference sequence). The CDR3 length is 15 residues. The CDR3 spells CSARDHGSASEGYTF. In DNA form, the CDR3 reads TGCAGTGCTAGAGATCATGGCAGTGCCTCTGAGGGCTACACCTTC.

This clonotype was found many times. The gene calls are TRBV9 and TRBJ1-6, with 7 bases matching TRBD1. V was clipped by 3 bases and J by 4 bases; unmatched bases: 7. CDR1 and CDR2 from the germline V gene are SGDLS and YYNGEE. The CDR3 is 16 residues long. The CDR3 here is CASSGQTGDYNSPLHF. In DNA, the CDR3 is TGTGCCAGCAGCGGCCAAACAGGGGATTATAATTCACCCCTCCACTTT.

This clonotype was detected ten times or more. CDR3 loop: CASSSDRVYGYTF. CDR3 coding DNA: TGTGCCAGCAGCTCCGACAGGGTGTATGGCTACACCTTC. The chain carries TRBV28 and TRBJ1-2, with 7 bases that match TRBD1. The trim removed 6 bases at V and 5 bases at J, leaving 6 bases unmatched. Per germline, CDR1 MDHEN and CDR2 SYDVKM. The CDR3 covers 13 residues.

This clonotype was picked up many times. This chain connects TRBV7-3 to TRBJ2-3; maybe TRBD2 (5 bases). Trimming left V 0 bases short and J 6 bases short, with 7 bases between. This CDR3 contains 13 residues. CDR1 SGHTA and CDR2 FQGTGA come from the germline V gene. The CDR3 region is CASSLTPGDTQYF. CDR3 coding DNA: TGTGCCAGCAGCTTAACCCCGGGGGATACGCAGTATTTT.

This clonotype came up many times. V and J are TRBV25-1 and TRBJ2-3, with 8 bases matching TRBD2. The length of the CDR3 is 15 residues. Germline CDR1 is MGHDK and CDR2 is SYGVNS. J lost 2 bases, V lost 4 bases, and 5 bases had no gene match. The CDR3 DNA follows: TGTGCCAGCAGTGGGCCTAGCGGGTTCACAGATACGCAGTATTTT. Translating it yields CASSGPSGFTDTQYF.